The rows below give T cell receptor beta chains drawn from one sample of a study of neurological immune-mediated disorders. TCRdb recomputed calls from the 5' RACE reads with MiXCR, one row per CDR3 protein. The table lists more than 75,000 distinct CDR3 sequences, roughly 4.3% of them singletons. Sequencing was carried out using PBMCs. These receptors were obtained from a woman aged 55-69 years with multiple sclerosis. Each CDR3 is given with its conserved first and last residue. D genes are given only for firm matches. Clone size appears in some rows only: once, few, many, or a class for an expanded clone.

TRBJ2-2,-,TRBV28,many,CASSSPGPSNTGELFF,TGTGCCAGCAGCTCCCCCGGGCCGTCGAACACCGGGGAGCTGTTTTTT
TRBJ2-3,TRBD2,TRBV28,many,CASSFGAGADTQYF,TGTGCCAGCAGTTTTGGAGCGGGGGCAGATACGCAGTATTTT
TRBJ2-2,TRBD1,TRBV2,-,CASKGQGQNAGELFF,TGTGCCAGCAAGGGACAGGGGCAGAACGCCGGGGAGCTGTTTTTT
TRBJ2-1,TRBD1,TRBV3-1,many,CASGIQGLRDNEQFF,TGTGCCAGCGGGATACAGGGGCTACGTGACAATGAGCAGTTCTTC
TRBJ1-2,-,TRBV3-1,many,CASSQDLGLAYGYTF,TGTGCCAGCAGCCAAGATCTGGGTCTGGCCTATGGCTACACCTTC
TRBJ2-1,TRBD2,TRBV5-1,many,CASSPGRLAGGASYNEQFF,TGCGCCAGCAGCCCGGGGCGGCTAGCGGGGGGGGCCTCCTACAATGAGCAGTTCTTC
TRBJ1-6,TRBD1,TRBV20-1,many,CSARDRDRGYNSPLHF,TGCAGTGCTAGAGATAGGGACAGGGGTTATAATTCACCCCTCCACTTT
TRBJ2-2,-,TRBV28,many,CASSTWWESGRRTDTGELFF,TGTGCCAGCAGTACGTGGTGGGAGTCGGGGCGGCGGACGGACACCGGGGAGCTGTTTTTT
TRBJ2-6,-,TRBV5-1,many,CASSPVGVTSSGANVLTF,TGCGCCAGCAGCCCGGTGGGGGTTACTAGCTCTGGGGCCAACGTCCTGACTTTC
TRBJ2-3,TRBD1,TRBV5-1,many,CASRQGQDTQYF,TGCGCCAGCAGACAGGGGCAGGATACGCAGTATTTT
TRBJ2-4,-,TRBV29-1,many,CSVEGPWNIQYF,TGCAGCGTTGAAGGACCGTGGAACATTCAGTACTTC
TRBJ2-2,-,TRBV7-9,many,CASSFDSAGGELFF,TGTGCCAGCAGCTTCGACAGTGCTGGCGGGGAGCTGTTTTTT
TRBJ1-5,TRBD1,TRBV2,many,CASTGTGAFNQPQHF,TGTGCCAGCACCGGGACAGGGGCATTCAATCAGCCCCAGCATTTT
TRBJ2-3,TRBD1,TRBV5-6,many,CASSLGDRVADTQYF,TGTGCCAGCAGCTTGGGGGACAGGGTGGCAGATACGCAGTATTTT
TRBJ2-7,-,TRBV28,many,CASSLPGARHEQYF,TGTGCCAGCAGTTTGCCAGGGGCGCGCCACGAGCAGTACTTC
TRBJ1-2,-,TRBV12-3/TRBV12-4,many,CASSLAGGASYGYTF,TGTGCCAGCAGTTTAGCGGGAGGGGCTTCCTATGGCTACACCTTC
TRBJ2-2,-,TRBV20-1,many,CSARGRGVTGELFF,TGCAGTGCTAGAGGGAGGGGTGTGACCGGGGAGCTGTTTTTT
TRBJ1-3,-,TRBV4-1,many,CASSQVDWGGGNTIYF,TGCGCCAGCAGCCAAGTAGATTGGGGAGGCGGAAACACCATATATTTT
TRBJ2-3,TRBD1,TRBV12-3/TRBV12-4,many,CASTPRDRVLLTQYF,TGTGCCAGCACCCCCCGGGACAGGGTTTTACTTACGCAGTATTTT
TRBJ2-7,-,TRBV20-1,many,CSVQGGGLYEQYF,TGCAGTGTCCAGGGGGGGGGGCTCTACGAGCAGTACTTC
TRBJ2-2,-,TRBV6-1,many,CASSDGRLIRTGELFF,TGTGCCAGCAGTGACGGGCGACTAATAAGGACCGGGGAGCTGTTTTTT
TRBJ2-7,-,TRBV28,many,CASITSTSSYEQYF,TGTGCCAGCATAACGTCGACGAGCTCCTACGAGCAGTACTTC
TRBJ2-1,TRBD2,TRBV20-1,many,CSAGVSGGFYNEQFF,TGCAGTGCTGGGGTTAGCGGGGGGTTCTACAATGAGCAGTTCTTC
TRBJ1-5,-,TRBV18,many,CASSRGQFNQPQHF,TGTGCCAGCTCCCGAGGACAGTTCAATCAGCCCCAGCATTTT
TRBJ2-3,-,TRBV11-2,many,CASSHGSTDTQYF,TGTGCCAGCAGCCACGGGTCCACAGATACGCAGTATTTT
TRBJ1-1,-,TRBV12-3/TRBV12-4,many,CASSLAASWEYTEAFF,TGTGCCAGCAGTTTAGCGGCGTCCTGGGAGTACACTGAAGCTTTCTTT
TRBJ1-1,-,TRBV28,many,CASSSHPKVEGGFF,TGTGCCAGCAGTTCCCATCCTAAGGTCGAGGGGGGTTTCTTT
TRBJ2-7,TRBD2,TRBV27,many,CASSPLTSGGIISYEQYF,TGTGCCAGCAGTCCGTTGACTAGCGGGGGGATAATCTCCTACGAGCAGTACTTC
TRBJ1-2,-,TRBV7-8,many,CASSLEWGRDYGYTF,TGTGCCAGCAGCTTAGAATGGGGTCGAGACTATGGCTACACCTTC
TRBJ1-2,TRBD1,TRBV29-1,many,CSAVSTGLGYTF,TGCAGCGCCGTATCGACAGGGTTGGGCTACACCTTC
TRBJ2-7,TRBD2,TRBV6-1,-,CASSVGLDLEQYF,TGTGCCAGCAGTGTGGGACTAGACTTGGAGCAGTACTTC
TRBJ1-4,-,TRBV20-1,many,CSARDRGGYNEKLFF,TGCAGTGCTAGAGACAGAGGAGGATATAATGAAAAACTGTTTTTT
TRBJ1-1,TRBD1,TRBV4-1,many,CASSQAGQGATEAFF,TGCGCCAGCAGCCAAGCGGGACAGGGGGCTACTGAAGCTTTCTTT
TRBJ1-1,-,TRBV4-1,many,CASSQVQAPTEAFF,TGCGCCAGCAGCCAAGTACAGGCCCCGACTGAAGCTTTCTTT
TRBJ1-1,-,TRBV20-1,many,CSARGADFMNTEAFF,TGCAGTGCTAGAGGTGCAGATTTCATGAACACTGAAGCTTTCTTT
TRBJ2-3,-,TRBV7-6,many,CASSQPTDTQYF,TGTGCCAGCAGCCAGCCCACAGATACGCAGTATTTT
TRBJ1-3,-,TRBV5-1,many,CASSFGLSGNTIYF,TGCGCCAGCAGCTTTGGACTCTCTGGAAACACCATATATTTT
TRBJ1-4,-,TRBV2,many,CASIPGQAATNEKLFF,TGTGCCAGCATCCCGGGGCAAGCTGCAACTAATGAAAAACTGTTTTTT
TRBJ1-4,-,TRBV20-1,many,CSATNPVGTEKLFF,TGCAGTGCCACCAACCCAGTAGGGACTGAAAAACTGTTTTTT
TRBJ2-7,TRBD1,TRBV7-6,many,CASRATGLDEQYF,TGTGCCAGCAGGGCGACAGGGTTAGACGAGCAGTACTTC
TRBJ2-3,-,TRBV7-9,many,CASSSVAGATDTQYF,TGTGCCAGCAGCTCCGTGGCGGGGGCCACAGATACGCAGTATTTT
TRBJ2-1,TRBD2,TRBV4-2,many,CASSRTVGLAGGSGHNEQFF,TGTGCCAGCAGCCGGACAGTGGGACTAGCGGGGGGCTCCGGGCACAATGAGCAGTTCTTC
TRBJ1-5,-,TRBV7-8,many,CASSQREGLNQPQHF,TGTGCCAGCAGCCAGCGGGAGGGCCTCAATCAGCCCCAGCATTTT
TRBJ1-4,-,TRBV20-1,many,CSARGSLDEKLFF,TGCAGTGCTAGAGGATCCCTTGATGAAAAACTGTTTTTT
TRBJ1-1,-,TRBV5-1,many,CASSLATGSTEAFF,TGCGCCAGCAGCTTGGCAACAGGGAGCACTGAAGCTTTCTTT
TRBJ2-7,TRBD1,TRBV28,many,CASTHSGQGSHEQYF,TGTGCCAGCACTCATTCGGGACAGGGAAGTCACGAGCAGTACTTC
TRBJ2-7,TRBD1,TRBV5-1,many,CASSEGQNFGEQYF,TGCGCCAGCAGCGAGGGACAGAACTTCGGCGAGCAGTACTTC
TRBJ1-2,TRBD1,TRBV6-5,many,CASSSTGGSGYTF,TGTGCCAGCAGTTCCACAGGGGGCAGTGGCTACACCTTC
TRBJ1-6,-,TRBV7-8,many,CASSLDRVSSSSYNSPLHF,TGTGCCAGCAGCTTAGACAGGGTCTCCTCGAGCTCCTATAATTCACCCCTCCACTTT
TRBJ1-2,-,TRBV27,-,CASRKGGAANYGYTF,TGTGCCAGCCGGAAAGGGGGAGCCGCTAACTATGGCTACACCTTC
TRBJ2-7,-,TRBV7-9,many,CASSPWRAAAEQYF,TGTGCCAGCAGCCCCTGGAGGGCCGCCGCCGAGCAGTACTTC
TRBJ2-3,-,TRBV18,many,CASSPGGDTQYF,TGTGCCAGCTCACCAGGGGGAGATACGCAGTATTTT
TRBJ2-2,-,TRBV9,many,CASSVADRLTTGELFF,TGTGCCAGCAGCGTAGCCGACAGACTAACCACCGGGGAGCTGTTTTTT
TRBJ2-7,-,TRBV16,few,CASSLRLTSSYEQYF,TGTGCCAGCAGCCTGCGGTTGACCAGCTCCTACGAGCAGTACTTC
TRBJ2-5,-,TRBV29-1,many,CSVEARGLETQYF,TGCAGCGTTGAAGCTCGAGGGCTGGAGACCCAGTACTTC
TRBJ1-2,TRBD1,TRBV5-5,many,CASSRSLGQELYGYTF,TGTGCCAGCAGCCGCTCTCTCGGACAGGAACTCTATGGCTACACCTTC
TRBJ2-5,-,TRBV20-1,many,CSATLISGGVETQYF,TGCAGTGCCACCCTCATCAGCGGTGGGGTGGAGACCCAGTACTTC